This entry lists 2 T cell receptor beta chains sequenced from one sample in a study of blood T cell repertoires in COVID-19. Using immunoSEQ multiplex PCR, the repertoire was profiled, and TCRdb retains in-frame clones only, with some absent. The sample has approximately 150,000 clones; over 80% are singletons. Sequences were obtained from peripheral blood. These receptors were collected from a man older than 75 with acute or convalescent COVID-19.

The chain is built from TRBV4-1 and TRBJ1-3; 12 bases match TRBD1. The CDR3 sequence is 17 residues long. Germline CDR1 reads MGHRA; CDR2 reads YSYEKL. V lost 0 bases and J lost 7; bases outside the gene matches: 7. The CDR3 loop reads CASSQDPGTGGRNTIYF. CDR3 in DNA: TGCGCCAGCAGCCAAGATCCCGGGACAGGGGGCCGGAACACCATATATTTT.

This clone appeared once. The rearrangement links TRBV20-1 to TRBJ2-3, with D perhaps TRBD2 (5 bases). Germline CDR1 DFQATT, CDR2 SNEGSKA (reference sequence). Trimming cost V 3 bases and J 5 bases, with 6 bases left between them. This CDR3 comprises 11 residues. CDR3 amino acids: CSAREVDTQYF. The CDR3, as DNA: TGCAGTGCTAGGGAGGTAGATACGCAGTATTTT.